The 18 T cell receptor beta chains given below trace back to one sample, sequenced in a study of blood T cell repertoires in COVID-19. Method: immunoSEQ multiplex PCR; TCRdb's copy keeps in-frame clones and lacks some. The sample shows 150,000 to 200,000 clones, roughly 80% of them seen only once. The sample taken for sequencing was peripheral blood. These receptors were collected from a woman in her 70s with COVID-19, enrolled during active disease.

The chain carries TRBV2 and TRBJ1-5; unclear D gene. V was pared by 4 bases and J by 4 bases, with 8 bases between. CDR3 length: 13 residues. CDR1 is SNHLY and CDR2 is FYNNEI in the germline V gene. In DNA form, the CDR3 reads TGTGCCAGCAGTGCCGTTAATAATCAGCCCCAGCATTTT. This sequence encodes CASSAVNNQPQHF.

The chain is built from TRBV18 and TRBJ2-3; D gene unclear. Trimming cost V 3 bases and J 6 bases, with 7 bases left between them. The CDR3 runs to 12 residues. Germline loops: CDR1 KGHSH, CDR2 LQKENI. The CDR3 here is CASSPLGDTQYF. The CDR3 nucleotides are TGTGCCAGCTCACCCCTCGGTGATACGCAGTATTTT. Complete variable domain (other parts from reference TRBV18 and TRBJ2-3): NAGVMQNPRHLVRRRGQEARLRCSPMKGHSHVYWYRQLPEEGLKFMVYLQKENIIDESGMPKERFSAEFPKEGPSILRIQQVVRGDSAAYFCASSPLGDTQYFGPGTRLTVL.

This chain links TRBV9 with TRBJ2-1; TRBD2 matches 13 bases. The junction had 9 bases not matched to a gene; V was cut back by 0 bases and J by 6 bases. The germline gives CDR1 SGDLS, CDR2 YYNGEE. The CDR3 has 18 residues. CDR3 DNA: TGTGCCAGCAGCGTAGCAATCACTAGCGGGAGGGGGTTCAATGAGCAGTTCTTC. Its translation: CASSVAITSGRGFNEQFF.

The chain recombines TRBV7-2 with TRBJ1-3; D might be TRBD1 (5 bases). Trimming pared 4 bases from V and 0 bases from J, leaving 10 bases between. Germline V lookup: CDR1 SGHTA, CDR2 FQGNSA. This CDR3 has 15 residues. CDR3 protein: CASSSTGYSGNTIYF. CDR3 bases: TGTGCCAGCAGCTCCACAGGTTACTCTGGAAACACCATATATTTT.

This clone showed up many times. CDR3 in amino acids: CAISEGTSGFLKPNTGELFF. The CDR3 coding sequence is TGTGCCATCAGTGAAGGGACTAGCGGGTTCCTAAAGCCGAACACCGGGGAGCTGTTTTTT. The chain uses TRBV10-3 and TRBJ2-2, with TRBD2 identical over 12 bases. The length of the CDR3 is 20 residues. Germline values: CDR1 ENHRY, CDR2 SYGVKD. The V segment lost 3 bases and the J segment 0 bases; nucleotides outside the gene matches: 11.

CDR3 DNA sequence: TGTGCCAGCAGTTCACAGGGGGCGCGAGGCTACACCTTC. This sequence encodes CASSSQGARGYTF. This rearrangement joins TRBV2 to TRBJ1-2; 9 nucleotides align to TRBD1. Germline CDR1 and CDR2: SNHLY and FYNNEI. The J segment lost 8 bases and the V segment lost 5 bases, leaving 6 bases of the junction unmatched. The CDR3 totals 13 residues.

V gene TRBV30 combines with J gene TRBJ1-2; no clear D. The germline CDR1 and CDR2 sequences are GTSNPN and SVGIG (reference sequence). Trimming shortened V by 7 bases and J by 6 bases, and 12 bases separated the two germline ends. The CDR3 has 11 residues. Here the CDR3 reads CAYYLADGYTF. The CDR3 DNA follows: TGTGCCTACTACCTAGCTGATGGCTACACCTTC.

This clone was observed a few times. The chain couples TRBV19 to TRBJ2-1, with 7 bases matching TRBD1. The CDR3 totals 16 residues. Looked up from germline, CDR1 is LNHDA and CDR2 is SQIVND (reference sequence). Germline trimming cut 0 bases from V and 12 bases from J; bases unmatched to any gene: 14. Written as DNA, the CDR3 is TGTGCCAGTAGTATAGATCGAGACAGGGCAGGGTTTGGGCAGTTCTTC. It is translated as CASSIDRDRAGFGQFF.

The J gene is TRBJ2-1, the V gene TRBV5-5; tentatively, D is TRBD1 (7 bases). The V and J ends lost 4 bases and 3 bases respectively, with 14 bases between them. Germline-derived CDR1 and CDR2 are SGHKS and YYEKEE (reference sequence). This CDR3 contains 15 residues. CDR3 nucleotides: TGTGCCAGCAGCCCGCGCGGGGACAGCTACAATGAGCAGTTCTTC. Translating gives CASSPRGDSYNEQFF.

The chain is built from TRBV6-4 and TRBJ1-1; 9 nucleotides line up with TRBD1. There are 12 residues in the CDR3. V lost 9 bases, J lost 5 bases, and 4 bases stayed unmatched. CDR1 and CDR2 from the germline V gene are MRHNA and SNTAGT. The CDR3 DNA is TGTGCCAGACCACAGGGGGCTACTGAAGCTTTCTTT. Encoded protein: CARPQGATEAFF.

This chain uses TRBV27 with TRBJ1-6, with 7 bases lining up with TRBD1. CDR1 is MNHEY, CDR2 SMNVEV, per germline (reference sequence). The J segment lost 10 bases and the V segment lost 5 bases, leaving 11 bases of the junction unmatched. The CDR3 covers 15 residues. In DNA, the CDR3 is TGTGCCAGCAGTGATAACTACAGGGGATCCTCACCCCTCCACTTT. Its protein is CASSDNYRGSSPLHF.

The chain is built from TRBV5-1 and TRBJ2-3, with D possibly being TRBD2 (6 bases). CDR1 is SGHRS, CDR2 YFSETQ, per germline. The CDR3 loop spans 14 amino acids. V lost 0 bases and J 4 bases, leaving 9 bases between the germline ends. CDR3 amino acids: CASSLGRLADTQYF. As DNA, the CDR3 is TGCGCCAGCAGCTTGGGCCGACTAGCAGATACGCAGTATTTT.

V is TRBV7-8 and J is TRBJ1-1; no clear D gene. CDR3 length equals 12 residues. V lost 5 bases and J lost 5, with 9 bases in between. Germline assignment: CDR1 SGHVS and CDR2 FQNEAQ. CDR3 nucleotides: TGTGCCAGCAGCCCGGGGTATACTGAAGCTTTCTTT. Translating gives CASSPGYTEAFF.

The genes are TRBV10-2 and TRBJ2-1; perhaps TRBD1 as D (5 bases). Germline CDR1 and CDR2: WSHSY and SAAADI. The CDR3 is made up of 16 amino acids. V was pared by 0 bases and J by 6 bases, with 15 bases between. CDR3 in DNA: TGCGCCAGCAGTGAGTCGGTAGGGGTAGCAGGCAATGAGCAGTTCTTC. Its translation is CASSESVGVAGNEQFF.

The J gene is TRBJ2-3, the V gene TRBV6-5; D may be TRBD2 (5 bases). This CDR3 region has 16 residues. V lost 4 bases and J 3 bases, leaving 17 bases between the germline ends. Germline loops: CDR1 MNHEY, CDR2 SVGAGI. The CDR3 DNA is TGTGCCAGCAGTTCAAGCGGCGGCCGGATTACAGATACGCAGTATTTT. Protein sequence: CASSSSGGRITDTQYF.

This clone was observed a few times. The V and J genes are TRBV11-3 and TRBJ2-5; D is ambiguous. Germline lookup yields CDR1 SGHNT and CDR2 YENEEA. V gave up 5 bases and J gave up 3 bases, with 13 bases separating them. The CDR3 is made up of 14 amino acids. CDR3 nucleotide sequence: TGTGCCAGCAGCCAACGCGGCAGCGAAGAGACCCAGTACTTC. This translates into CASSQRGSEETQYF.

CDR3 protein: CASSQTKGEQYF. The CDR3 DNA sequence: TGTGCCAGCAGCCAAACTAAGGGGGAGCAGTACTTC. This chain uses TRBV3-1 (or the pseudogene TRBV3-2) with TRBJ2-7; perhaps TRBD1 as D (5 bases). Trimming pared 2 bases from V and 7 bases from J, leaving 9 bases between. The CDR3 has 12 amino acids. Germline V gene sequence: CDR1 LGHDT, CDR2 YNNKEL (reference sequence).

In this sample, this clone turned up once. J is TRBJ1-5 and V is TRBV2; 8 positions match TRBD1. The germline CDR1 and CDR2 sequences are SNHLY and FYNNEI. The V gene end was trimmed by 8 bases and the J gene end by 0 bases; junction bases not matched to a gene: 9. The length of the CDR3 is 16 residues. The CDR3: CASDGTGLNSNQPQHF. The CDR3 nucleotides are TGTGCCAGCGATGGGACAGGACTAAATAGCAATCAGCCCCAGCATTTT.